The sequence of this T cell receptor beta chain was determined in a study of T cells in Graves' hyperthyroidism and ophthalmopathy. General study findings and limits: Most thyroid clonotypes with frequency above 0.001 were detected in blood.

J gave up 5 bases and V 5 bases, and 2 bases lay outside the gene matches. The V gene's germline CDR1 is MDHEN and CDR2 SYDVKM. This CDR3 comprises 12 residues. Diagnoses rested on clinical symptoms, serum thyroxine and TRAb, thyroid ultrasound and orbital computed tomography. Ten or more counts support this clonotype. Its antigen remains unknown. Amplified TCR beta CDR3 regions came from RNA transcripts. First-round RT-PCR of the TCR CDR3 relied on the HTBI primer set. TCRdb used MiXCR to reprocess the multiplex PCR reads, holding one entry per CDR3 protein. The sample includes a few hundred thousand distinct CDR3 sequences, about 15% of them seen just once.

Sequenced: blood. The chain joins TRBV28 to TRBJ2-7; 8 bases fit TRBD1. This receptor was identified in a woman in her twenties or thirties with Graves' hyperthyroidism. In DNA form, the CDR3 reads TGTGCCAGCAGTCCACAGGGGGACGAGCAGTACTTC. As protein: CASSPQGDEQYF. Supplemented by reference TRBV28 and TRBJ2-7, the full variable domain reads DVKVTQSSRYLVKRTGEKVFLECVQDMDHENMFWYRQDPGLGLRLIYFSYDVKMKEKGDIPEGYSVSREKKERFSLILESASTNQTSMYLCASSPQGDEQYFGPGTRLTVT.